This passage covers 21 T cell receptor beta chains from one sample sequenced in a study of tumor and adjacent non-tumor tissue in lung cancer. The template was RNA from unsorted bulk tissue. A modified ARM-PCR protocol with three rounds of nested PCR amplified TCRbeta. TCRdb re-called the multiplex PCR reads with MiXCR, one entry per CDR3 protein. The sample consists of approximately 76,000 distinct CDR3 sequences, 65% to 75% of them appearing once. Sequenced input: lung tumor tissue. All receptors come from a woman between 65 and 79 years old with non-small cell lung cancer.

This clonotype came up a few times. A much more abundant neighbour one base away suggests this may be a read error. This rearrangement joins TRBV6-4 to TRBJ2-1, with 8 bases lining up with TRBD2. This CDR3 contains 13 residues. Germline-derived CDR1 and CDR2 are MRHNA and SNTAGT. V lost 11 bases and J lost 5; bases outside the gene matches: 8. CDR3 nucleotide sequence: TGTGCCGGCGGTGATAGCGGGAACAATGAGCAGTTCTTC. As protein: CAGGDSGNNEQFF.

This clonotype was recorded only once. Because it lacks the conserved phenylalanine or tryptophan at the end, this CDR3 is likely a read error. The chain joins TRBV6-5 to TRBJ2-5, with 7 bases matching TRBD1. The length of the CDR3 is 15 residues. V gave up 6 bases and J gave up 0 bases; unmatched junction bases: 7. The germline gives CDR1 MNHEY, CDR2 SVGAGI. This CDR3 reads CASSSLTGNQETQYI. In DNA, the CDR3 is TGTGCCAGCAGCTCCCTGACAGGGAACCAAGAGACCCAGTACATC.

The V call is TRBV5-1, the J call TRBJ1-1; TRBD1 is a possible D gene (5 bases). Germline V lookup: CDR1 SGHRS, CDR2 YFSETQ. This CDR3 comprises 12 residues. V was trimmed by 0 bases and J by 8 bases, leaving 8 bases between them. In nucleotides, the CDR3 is TGCGCCAGCAGCTTGGGAGAGGGGGAAGCTTTCTTT. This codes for CASSLGEGEAFF.

The chain's CDR3 is CSIEEAGNEQFF. CDR3 coding DNA: TGCAGTATTGAAGAGGCCGGGAATGAGCAGTTCTTC. This sequence joins TRBV29-1 and TRBJ2-1; D remains unclear. This CDR3 is 12 amino acids long. Germline V CDR1 and CDR2: SQVTM, ANQGSEA.

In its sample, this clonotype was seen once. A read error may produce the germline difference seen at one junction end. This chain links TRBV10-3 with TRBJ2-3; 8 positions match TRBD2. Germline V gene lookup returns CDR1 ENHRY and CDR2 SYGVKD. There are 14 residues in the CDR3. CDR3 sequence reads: CAIRELADTDMQYF. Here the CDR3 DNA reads TGTGCCATCAGGGAACTAGCGGACACAGATATGCAGTATTTT.

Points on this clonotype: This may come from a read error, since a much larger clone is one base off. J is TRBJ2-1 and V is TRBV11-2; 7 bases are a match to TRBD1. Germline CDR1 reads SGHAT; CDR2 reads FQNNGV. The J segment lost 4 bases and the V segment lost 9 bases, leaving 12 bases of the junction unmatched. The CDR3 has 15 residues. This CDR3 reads CARSIRGTVYNEQFF. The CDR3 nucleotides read TGTGCCAGAAGCATCAGAGGGACAGTTTACAATGAGCAGTTCTTC.

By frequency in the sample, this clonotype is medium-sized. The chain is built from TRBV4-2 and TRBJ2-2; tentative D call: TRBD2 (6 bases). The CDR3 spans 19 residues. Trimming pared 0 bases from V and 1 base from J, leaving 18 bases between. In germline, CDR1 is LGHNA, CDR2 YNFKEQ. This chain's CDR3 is CASSQDFIVGSGNTGELFF. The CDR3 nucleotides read TGTGCCAGCAGCCAAGATTTTATAGTGGGTAGCGGGAACACCGGGGAGCTGTTTTTT.

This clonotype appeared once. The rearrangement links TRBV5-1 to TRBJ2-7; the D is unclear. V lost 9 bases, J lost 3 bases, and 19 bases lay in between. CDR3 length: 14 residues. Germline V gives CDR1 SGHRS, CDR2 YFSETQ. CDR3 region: CATFQVMGNYEQYF. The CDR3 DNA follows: TGCGCCACCTTCCAGGTCATGGGGAACTACGAGCAGTACTTC.

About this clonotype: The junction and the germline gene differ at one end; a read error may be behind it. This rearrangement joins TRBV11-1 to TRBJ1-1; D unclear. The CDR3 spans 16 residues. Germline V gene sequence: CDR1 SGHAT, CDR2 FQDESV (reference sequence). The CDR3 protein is CVSSPSGGYLNAEAFF. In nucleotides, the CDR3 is TGTGTCAGCAGCCCCTCGGGAGGGTACCTGAACGCTGAAGCTTTCTTT.

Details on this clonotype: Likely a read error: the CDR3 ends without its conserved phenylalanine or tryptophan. The CDR3 DNA follows: TGTGCCATCAGCCAAGATAGGCATGAGCAGTTCTCC. It translates to CAISQDRHEQFS. The chain links TRBV4-2 to TRBJ2-1; D unresolved. Germline-derived CDR1 and CDR2 are LGHNA and YNFKEQ. The CDR3 is 12 residues long.

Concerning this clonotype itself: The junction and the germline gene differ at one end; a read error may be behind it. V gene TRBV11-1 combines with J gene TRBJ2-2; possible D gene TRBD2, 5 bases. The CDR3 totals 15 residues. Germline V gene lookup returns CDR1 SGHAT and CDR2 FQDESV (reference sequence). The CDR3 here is CGSSLQSGYTGELFF. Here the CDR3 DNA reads TGTGGCAGCAGCTTACAGAGCGGTTACACCGGGGAGCTGTTTTTT.

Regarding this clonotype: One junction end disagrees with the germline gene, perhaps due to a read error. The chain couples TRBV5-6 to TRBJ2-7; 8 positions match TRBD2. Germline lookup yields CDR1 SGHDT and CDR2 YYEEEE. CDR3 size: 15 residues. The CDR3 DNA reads TGTGCCGGCAGCTCCATGGGTCTAGCGGGCTACGAGCAGTACTTC. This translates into CAGSSMGLAGYEQYF.

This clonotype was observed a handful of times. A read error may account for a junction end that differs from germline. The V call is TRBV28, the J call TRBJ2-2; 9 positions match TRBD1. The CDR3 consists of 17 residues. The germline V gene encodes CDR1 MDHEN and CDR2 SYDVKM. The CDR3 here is CASSPLTGGVRTGELFF. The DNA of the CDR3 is TGTGCCAGCAGTCCCCTCACAGGGGGCGTGAGGACCGGGGAGCTGTTTTTC. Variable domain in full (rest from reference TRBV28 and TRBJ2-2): DVKVTQSSRYLVKRTGEKVFLECVQDMDHENMFWYRQDPGLGLRLIYFSYDVKMKEKGDIPEGYSVSREKKERFSLILESASTNQTSMYLCASSPLTGGVRTGELFFGEGSRLTVL.

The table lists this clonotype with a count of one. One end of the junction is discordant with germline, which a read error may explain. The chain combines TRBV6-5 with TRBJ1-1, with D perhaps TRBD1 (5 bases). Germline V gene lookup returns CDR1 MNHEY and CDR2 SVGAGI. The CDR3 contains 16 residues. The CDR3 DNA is TGTTCCAGCAGTTACTCCATGGGGGATTGTAGGACTGAAGCTTTCTTT. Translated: CSSSYSMGDCRTEAFF.

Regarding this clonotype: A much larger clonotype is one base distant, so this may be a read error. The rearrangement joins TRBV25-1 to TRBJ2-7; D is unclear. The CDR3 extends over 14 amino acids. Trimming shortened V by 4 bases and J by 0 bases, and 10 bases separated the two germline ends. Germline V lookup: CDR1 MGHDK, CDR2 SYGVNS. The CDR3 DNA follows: TGTGCCAGCAGTGCTTGGCTGCCCTCCTACGAGCAGTACTTC. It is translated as CASSAWLPSYEQYF.

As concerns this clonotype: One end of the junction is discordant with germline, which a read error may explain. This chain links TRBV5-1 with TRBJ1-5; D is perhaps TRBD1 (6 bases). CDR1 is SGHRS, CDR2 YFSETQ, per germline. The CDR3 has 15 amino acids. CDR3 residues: CASSSGQSGNQPQHF. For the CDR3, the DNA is TGCGCCAGCAGCAGTGGACAGAGTGGCAATCAACCCCAGCATTTT.

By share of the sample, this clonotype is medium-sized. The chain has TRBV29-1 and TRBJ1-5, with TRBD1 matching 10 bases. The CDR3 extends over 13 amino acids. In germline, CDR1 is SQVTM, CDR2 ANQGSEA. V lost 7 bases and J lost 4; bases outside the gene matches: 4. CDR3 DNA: TGCAGCGGAGGACAGGGGGTGAATCAGCCCCAGCATTTT. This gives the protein CSGGQGVNQPQHF.

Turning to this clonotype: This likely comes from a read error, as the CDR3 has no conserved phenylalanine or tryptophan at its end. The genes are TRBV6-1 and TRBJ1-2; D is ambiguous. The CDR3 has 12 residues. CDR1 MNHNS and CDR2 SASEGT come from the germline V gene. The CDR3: CASRGSAYSYTS. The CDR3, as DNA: TGTGCCAGCAGAGGGTCGGCCTATAGCTACACCTCC.

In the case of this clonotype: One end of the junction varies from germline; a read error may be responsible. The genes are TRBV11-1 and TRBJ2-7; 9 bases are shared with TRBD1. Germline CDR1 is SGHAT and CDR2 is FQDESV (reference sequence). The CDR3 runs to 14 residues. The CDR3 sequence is CTSRPGQGIYEKYF. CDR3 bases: TGTACCAGCAGACCGGGACAGGGTATCTACGAGAAGTATTTC.

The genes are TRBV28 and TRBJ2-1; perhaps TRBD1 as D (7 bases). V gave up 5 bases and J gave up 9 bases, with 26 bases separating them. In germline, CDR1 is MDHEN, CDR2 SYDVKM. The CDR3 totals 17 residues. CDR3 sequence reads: CASSLWGDQNRGREQFF. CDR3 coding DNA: TGTGCCAGCAGTCTCTGGGGGGACCAAAACAGGGGCCGTGAGCAGTTCTTC.

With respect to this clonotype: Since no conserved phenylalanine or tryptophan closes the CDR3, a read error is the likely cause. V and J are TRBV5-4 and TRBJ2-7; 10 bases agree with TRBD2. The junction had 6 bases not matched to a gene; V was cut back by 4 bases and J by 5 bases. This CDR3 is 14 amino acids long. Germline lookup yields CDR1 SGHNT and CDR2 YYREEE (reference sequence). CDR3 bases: TGTGCCAGCAGCCTGGCCCTAGCGGGGGACGAGCAGTACCTC. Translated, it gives CASSLALAGDEQYL.